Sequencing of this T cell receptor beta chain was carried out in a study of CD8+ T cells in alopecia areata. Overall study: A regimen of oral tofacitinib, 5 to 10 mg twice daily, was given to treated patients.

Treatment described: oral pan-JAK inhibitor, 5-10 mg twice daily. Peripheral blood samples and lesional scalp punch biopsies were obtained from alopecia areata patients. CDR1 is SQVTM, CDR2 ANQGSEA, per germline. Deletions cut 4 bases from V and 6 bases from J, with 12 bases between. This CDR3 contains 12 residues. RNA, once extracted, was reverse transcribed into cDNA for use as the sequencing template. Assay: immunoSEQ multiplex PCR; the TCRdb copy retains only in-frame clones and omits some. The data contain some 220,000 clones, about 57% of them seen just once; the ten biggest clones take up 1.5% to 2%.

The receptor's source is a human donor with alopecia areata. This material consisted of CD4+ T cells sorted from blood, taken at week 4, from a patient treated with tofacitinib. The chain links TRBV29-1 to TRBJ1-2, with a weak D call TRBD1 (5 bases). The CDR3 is CSVARVGDGYTF. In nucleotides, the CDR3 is TGCAGCGTTGCCAGGGTAGGCGATGGCTACACCTTC.